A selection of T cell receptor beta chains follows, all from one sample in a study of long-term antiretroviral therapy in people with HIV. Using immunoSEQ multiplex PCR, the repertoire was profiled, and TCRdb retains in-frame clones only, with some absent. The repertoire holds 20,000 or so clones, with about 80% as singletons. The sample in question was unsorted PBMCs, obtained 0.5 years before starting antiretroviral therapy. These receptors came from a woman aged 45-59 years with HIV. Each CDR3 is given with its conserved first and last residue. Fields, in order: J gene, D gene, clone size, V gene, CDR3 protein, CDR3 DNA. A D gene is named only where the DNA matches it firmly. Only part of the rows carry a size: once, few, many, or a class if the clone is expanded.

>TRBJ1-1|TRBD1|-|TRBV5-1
CASSYTGDTEAFF
TGCGCCAGCAGCTATACAGGGGACACTGAAGCTTTCTTT
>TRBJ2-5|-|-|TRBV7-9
CASSLTGWETQYF
TGTGCCAGCAGCTTAACAGGTTGGGAGACCCAGTACTTC
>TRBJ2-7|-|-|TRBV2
CASGAGYEQYF
TGTGCCAGCGGGGCCGGCTACGAGCAGTACTTC
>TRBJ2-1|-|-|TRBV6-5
CASSFRQNTYNEQFF
TGTGCCAGCAGTTTTCGACAGAACACCTACAATGAGCAGTTCTTC
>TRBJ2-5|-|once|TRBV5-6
CASSLFRNQETQYF
TGTGCCAGCAGCTTGTTCCGAAACCAAGAGACCCAGTACTTC
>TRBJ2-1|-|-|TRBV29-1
CSVARVDEQFF
TGCAGCGTTGCCCGCGTCGATGAGCAGTTCTTC
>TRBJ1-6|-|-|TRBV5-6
CASSLRNSPLHF
TGTGCCAGCAGCTTACGGAATTCACCCCTCCACTTT
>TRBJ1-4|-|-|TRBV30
CAWSGWNRNNEKLFF
TGTGCCTGGAGTGGCTGGAACAGGAATAATGAAAAACTGTTTTTT
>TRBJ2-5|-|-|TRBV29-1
CSVRSVRQANQETQYF
TGCAGCGTTCGATCCGTTAGACAGGCGAACCAAGAGACCCAGTACTTC
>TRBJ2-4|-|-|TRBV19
CASSIDRNLAKNIQYF
TGTGCCAGTAGTATAGATCGGAACCTAGCCAAAAACATTCAGTACTTC